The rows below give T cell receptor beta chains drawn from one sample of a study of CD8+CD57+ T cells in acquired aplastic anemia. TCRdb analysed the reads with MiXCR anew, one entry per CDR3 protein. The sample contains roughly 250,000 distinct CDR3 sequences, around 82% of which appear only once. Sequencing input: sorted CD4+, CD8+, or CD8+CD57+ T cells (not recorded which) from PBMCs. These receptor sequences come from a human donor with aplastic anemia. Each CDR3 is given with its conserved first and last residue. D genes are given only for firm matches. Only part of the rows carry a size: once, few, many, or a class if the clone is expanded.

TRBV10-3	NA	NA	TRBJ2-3	TGTGCCATCAGCCTCTCCGGCACAGATACGCAGTATTTT	CAISLSGTDTQYF
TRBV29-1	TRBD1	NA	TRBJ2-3	TGCAGCGTTGAAGGGGTCGGGTGGGGACAGGGTAGAGATACGCAGTATTTT	CSVEGVGWGQGRDTQYF
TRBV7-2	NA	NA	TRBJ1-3	TGTGCCAGCAGCTTAGCGTGGGGCCCAAATACCATATACTTT	CASSLAWGPNTIYF
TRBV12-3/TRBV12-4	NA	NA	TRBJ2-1	TGTGCCAGCAGTCTCGCGGGACAACGCTACAATGAGCAGTTCTTC	CASSLAGQRYNEQFF
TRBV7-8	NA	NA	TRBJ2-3	TGTGCCAGCAGCTCCGGGGTTGGGGCAGATACGCAGTATTTT	CASSSGVGADTQYF
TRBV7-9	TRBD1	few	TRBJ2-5	TGTGCCAGCAGCTCAAGGGGGCCGGAGACCCAGTACTTC	CASSSRGPETQYF
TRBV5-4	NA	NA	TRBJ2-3	TGTGCCAGCAGCTTAGGGACCCGTCCCGATACGCAGTATTTT	CASSLGTRPDTQYF
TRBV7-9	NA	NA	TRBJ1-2	TGTGCCAGCACCTGGGCGGACGAACTCTTCATCTTC	CASTWADELFIF
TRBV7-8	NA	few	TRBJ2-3	TGTGCCAGCAGCTTTCAGCGAGGTCCCGATACGCAGTATTTT	CASSFQRGPDTQYF
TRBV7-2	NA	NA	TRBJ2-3	TGCGCCAGTCCCAGGACGGGCCGTCCGAGCACAGATACGCAGTATTTT	CASPRTGRPSTDTQYF
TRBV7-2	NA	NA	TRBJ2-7	TGCGCCAGCAGCCCACCCGAAGAACCCTACGAGCAGTACTTC	CASSPPEEPYEQYF
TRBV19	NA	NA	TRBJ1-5	TGTGCCAGTAGGGATACAGGGATGAGGAGCAATCAGCCCCAGCATTTT	CASRDTGMRSNQPQHF
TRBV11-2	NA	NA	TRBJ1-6	TGTGCCAGCAGCTTGCATCCAGACGGCTATAATTCACCCCTCCACTTT	CASSLHPDGYNSPLHF
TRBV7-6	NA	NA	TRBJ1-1	TGTGCCAGCAGCTTGAGGGCCGGAAACTCGGAGGGTGAAGCTTTCTTT	CASSLRAGNSEGEAFF
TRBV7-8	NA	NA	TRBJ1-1	TGTGCCAGCAGCTTGGGAAGAGACGCGACCACTCTATCTTTCTTT	CASSLGRDATTLSFF
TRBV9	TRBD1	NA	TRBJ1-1	TGTGCCAGCAGCTTCTCGACAGGGGGGAACACTGAAGCTTTCTTT	CASSFSTGGNTEAFF
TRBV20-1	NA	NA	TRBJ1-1	TGCAGTGCTAGAGAATGGGGACGCAAGAACACTGAAGCTTTCTTT	CSAREWGRKNTEAFF
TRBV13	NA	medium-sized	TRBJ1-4	TGTGCCAGCAGCTTAAGCGGGACAACTAATGAAAAACTGTTTTTT	CASSLSGTTNEKLFF
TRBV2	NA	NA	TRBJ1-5	TGTGCGACTAGTCCGAGCAATCAGCCCCAGCATTTT	CATSPSNQPQHF
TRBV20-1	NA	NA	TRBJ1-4	TGCAGTGCTAGAGATCCCAGGGATAATGAAAAACTGTTTTTT	CSARDPRDNEKLFF
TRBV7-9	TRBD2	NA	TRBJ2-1	TGTGCCAGCGGGTACGGGGGGAGAGATACGCAGTTCTTC	CASGYGGRDTQFF
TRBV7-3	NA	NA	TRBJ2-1	TGTGCCAGCAGCTTAACGAGGGGGGGGTACTACAATGAGTTCTTC	CASSLTRGGYYNEFF
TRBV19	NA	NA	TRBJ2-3	TGTGCCACCAGTATAGCAAGAGCGGCAGGTAAGCAGTATTTC	CATSIARAAGKQYF
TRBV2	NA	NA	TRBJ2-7	TGTGCCAGCAGTGAAGAAGCATACCCCTACGAGCAGTACTTC	CASSEEAYPYEQYF
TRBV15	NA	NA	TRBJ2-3	TGTGCCAGCAGCTTAGGTTCAGGGGGCACAGATACGCAGTATTTT	CASSLGSGGTDTQYF
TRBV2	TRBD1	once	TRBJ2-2	TGTGCCAGCAGTGGGGACAGGGGTAACACCGGGGAGCTGTTTTTT	CASSGDRGNTGELFF
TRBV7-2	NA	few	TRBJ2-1	TGTGCCAGCAGCTTATCTGGGGGCAATGAGCAGTTCTTC	CASSLSGGNEQFF